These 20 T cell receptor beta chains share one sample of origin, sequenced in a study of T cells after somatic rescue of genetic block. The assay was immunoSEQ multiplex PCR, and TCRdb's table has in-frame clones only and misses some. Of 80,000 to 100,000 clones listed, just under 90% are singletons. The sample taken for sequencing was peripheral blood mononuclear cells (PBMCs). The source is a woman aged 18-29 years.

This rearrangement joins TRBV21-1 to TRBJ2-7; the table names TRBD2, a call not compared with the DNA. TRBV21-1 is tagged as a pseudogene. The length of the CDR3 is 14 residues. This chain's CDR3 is CASSKSGSSYEQYF. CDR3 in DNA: TGTGCCAGCAGCAAAAGCGGGAGCTCCTACGAGCAGTACTTC.

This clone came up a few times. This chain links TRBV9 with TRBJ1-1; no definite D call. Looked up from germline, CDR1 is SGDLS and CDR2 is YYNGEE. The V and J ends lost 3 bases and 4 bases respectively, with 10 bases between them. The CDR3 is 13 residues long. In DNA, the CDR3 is TGTGCCAGCAGCGCCACAGCAACCACTGAAGCTTTCTTT. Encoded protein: CASSATATTEAFF.

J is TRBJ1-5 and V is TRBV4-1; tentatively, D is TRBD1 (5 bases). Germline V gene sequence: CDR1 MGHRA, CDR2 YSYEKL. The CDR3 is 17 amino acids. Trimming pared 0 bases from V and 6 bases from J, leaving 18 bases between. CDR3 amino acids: CASSQDPGPPAGQPQHF. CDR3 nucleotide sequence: TGCGCCAGCAGCCAAGATCCGGGGCCGCCCGCGGGTCAGCCCCAGCATTTT.

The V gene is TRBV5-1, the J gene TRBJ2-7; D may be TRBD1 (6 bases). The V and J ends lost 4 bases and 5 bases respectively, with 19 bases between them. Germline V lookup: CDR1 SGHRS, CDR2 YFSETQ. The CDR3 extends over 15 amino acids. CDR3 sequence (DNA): TGCGCCAGCAGCACAACAGGGCGCTTTGGGCACGAGCAGTACTTC. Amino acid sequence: CASSTTGRFGHEQYF.

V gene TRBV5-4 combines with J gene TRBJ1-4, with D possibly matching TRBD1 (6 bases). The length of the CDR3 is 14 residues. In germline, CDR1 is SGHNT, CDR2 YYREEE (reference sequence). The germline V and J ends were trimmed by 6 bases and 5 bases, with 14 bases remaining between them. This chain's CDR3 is CASTPGRGNEKLFF. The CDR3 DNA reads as TGTGCCAGCACCCCGGGGAGGGGGAATGAAAAACTGTTTTTT.

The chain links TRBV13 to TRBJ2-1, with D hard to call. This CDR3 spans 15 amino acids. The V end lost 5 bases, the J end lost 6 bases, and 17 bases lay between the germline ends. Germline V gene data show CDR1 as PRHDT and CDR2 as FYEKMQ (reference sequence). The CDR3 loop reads CASSPIRTPFNEQFF. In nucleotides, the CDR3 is TGTGCCAGCAGCCCAATTAGGACCCCTTTCAATGAGCAGTTCTTC.

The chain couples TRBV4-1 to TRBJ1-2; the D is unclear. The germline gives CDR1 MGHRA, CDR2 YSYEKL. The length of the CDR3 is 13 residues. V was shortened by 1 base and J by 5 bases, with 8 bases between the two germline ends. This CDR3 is CASSQVGGYGYTF. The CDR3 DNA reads TGCGCCAGCAGCCAAGTTGGTGGATATGGCTACACCTTC.

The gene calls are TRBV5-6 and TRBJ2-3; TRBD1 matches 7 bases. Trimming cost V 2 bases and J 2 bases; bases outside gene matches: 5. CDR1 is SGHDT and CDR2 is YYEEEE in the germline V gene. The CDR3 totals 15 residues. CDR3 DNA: TGTGCCAGCAGCTTATGGGACAGATCCACAGATACGCAGTATTTT. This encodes CASSLWDRSTDTQYF.

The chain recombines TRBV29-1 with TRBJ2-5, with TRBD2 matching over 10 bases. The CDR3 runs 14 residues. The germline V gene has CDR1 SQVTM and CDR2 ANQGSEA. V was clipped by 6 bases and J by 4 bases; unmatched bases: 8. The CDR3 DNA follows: TGCAGCGTCCGTAGGGCTAGCGGGGGAGAGACCCAGTACTTC. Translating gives CSVRRASGGETQYF.

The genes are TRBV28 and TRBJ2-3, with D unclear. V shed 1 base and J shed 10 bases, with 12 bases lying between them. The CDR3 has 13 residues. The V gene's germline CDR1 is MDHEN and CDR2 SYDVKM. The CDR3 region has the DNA TGTGCCAGCAGTTTATCCCAAACTTTGTCGCAGTATTTT. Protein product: CASSLSQTLSQYF.

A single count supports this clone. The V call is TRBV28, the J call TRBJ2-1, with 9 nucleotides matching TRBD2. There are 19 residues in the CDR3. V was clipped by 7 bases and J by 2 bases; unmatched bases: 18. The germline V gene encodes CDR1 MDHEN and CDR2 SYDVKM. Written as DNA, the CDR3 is TGTGCCAGCATCACACTGACCCCAGCGGGAGGAAACCCCTACAATGAGCAGTTCTTC. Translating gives CASITLTPAGGNPYNEQFF. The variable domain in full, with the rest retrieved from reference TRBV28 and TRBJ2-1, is DVKVTQSSRYLVKRTGEKVFLECVQDMDHENMFWYRQDPGLGLRLIYFSYDVKMKEKGDIPEGYSVSREKKERFSLILESASTNQTSMYLCASITLTPAGGNPYNEQFFGPGTRLTVL.

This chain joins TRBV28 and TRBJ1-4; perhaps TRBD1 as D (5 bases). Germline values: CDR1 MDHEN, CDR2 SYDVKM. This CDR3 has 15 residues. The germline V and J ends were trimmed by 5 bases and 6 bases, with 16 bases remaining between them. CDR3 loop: CASSAIGGGDEKLFF. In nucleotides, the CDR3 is TGTGCCAGCAGTGCTATTGGGGGGGGAGATGAAAAACTGTTTTTT.

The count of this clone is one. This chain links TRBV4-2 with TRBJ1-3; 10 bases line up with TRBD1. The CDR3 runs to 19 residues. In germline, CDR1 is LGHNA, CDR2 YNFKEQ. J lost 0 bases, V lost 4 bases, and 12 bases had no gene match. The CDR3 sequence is CASSRATGQGRSSGNTIYF. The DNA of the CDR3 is TGTGCCAGCAGCCGGGCCACGGGACAGGGGCGAAGCTCTGGAAACACCATATATTTT.

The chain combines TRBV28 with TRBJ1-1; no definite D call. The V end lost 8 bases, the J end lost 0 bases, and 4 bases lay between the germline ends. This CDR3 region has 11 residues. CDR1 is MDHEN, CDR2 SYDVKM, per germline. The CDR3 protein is CASLVNTEAFF. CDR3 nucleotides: TGTGCCAGCCTTGTGAACACTGAAGCTTTCTTT.

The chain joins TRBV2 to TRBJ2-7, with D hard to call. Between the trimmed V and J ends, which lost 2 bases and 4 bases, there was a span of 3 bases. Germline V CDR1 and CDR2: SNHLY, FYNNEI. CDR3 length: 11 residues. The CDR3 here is CASSEWYEQYF. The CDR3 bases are TGTGCCAGCAGTGAATGGTACGAGCAGTACTTC.

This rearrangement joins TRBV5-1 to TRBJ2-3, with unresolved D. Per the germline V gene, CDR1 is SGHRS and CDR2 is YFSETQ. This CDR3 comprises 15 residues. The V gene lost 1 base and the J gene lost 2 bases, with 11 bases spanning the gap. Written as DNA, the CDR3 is TGCGCCAGCAGCTTGATAGAAGACAACACAGATACGCAGTATTTT. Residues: CASSLIEDNTDTQYF.

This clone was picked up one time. The CDR3 nucleotides are TGTGCCAGCAGTTTAGTGGTTAGCAATCAGCCCCAGCATTTT. Its translation is CASSLVVSNQPQHF. This chain links TRBV28 with TRBJ1-5; D is ambiguous. Between the trimmed V and J ends, which lost 2 bases and 0 bases, there was a span of 5 bases. Germline loops: CDR1 MDHEN, CDR2 SYDVKM. The CDR3 spans 14 residues.

The CDR3 protein is CASSPGQGTGTEAFF. DNA for the CDR3: TGCGCCAGCAGTCCGGGACAGGGGACTGGCACTGAAGCTTTCTTT. This sequence joins TRBV23-1 and TRBJ1-1; the match to TRBD1 covers 10 bases. TRBV23-1 is filed as an ORF, its function uncertain. The CDR3 spans 15 residues. J lost 4 bases, V lost 4 bases, and 6 bases had no gene match.

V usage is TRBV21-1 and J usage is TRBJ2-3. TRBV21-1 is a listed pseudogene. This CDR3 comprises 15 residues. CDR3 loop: CASSKATPYTDTQYF. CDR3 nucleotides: TGTGCCAGCAGCAAAGCAACACCCTACACAGATACGCAGTATTTT.

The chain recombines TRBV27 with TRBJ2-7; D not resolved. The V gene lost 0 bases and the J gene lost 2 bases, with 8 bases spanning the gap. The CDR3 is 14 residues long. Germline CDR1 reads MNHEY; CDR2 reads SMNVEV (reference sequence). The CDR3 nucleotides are TGTGCCAGCAGTTTATCAGCAGCCACCTACGAGCAGTACTTC. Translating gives CASSLSAATYEQYF.